These 8 T cell receptor beta chains originate from one sample sequenced in a study of cytomegalovirus exposure and HLA in healthy donors. The method was immunoSEQ multiplex PCR; TCRdb's version includes in-frame clones alone and lacks a portion of them. The profile shows some 150,000 clones, roughly 87% of them singletons. Material for sequencing was PBMCs. The receptors derive from a man between 18 and 29 years old in good health and CMV-seropositive.

The chain joins TRBV29-1 to TRBJ2-3; 7 bases fit TRBD2. Germline loops: CDR1 SQVTM, CDR2 ANQGSEA. This CDR3 is 14 amino acids long. The V and J ends lost 7 bases and 0 bases, in that order; junction bases with no gene match: 7. DNA of the CDR3: TGCAGCGCCCTGGGGGGGACTAGCACAGATACGCAGTATTTT. Protein product: CSALGGTSTDTQYF.

The chain employs TRBV2 and TRBJ2-3, with TRBD1 as a possible D gene (6 bases). Trimming took 11 bases from V and 6 from J, leaving 18 bases between them. Germline V gives CDR1 SNHLY, CDR2 FYNNEI. The CDR3 consists of 13 residues. Here the CDR3 reads CAYQAGASDTQYF. CDR3 DNA: TGTGCCTACCAGGCAGGGGCGTCCGATACGCAGTATTTT.

This clone was counted once. The CDR3 DNA sequence: TGTGCCAGCAGCTCCGCGATCCTCGGACTAGCGGGGAATGAGCAGTTCTTC. This gives the protein CASSSAILGLAGNEQFF. The chain uses TRBV7-2 and TRBJ2-1, with 12 bases fitting TRBD2. There are 17 residues in the CDR3. CDR1 and CDR2 (germline): SGHTA, FQGNSA. J was trimmed by 7 bases and V by 4 bases; bases with no gene match: 11.

V usage is TRBV29-1 and J usage is TRBJ1-2, with 7 bases lining up with TRBD1. J gave up 5 bases and V 0 bases, and 3 bases lay outside the gene matches. Germline CDR1 SQVTM, CDR2 ANQGSEA. The CDR3 covers 13 residues. Here the CDR3 reads CSVEDPGGYGYTF. The CDR3 DNA sequence: TGCAGCGTTGAAGATCCAGGGGGGTATGGCTACACCTTC.

V usage is TRBV28 and J usage is TRBJ1-2, with TRBD1 matching 8 bases. The germline V gene encodes CDR1 MDHEN and CDR2 SYDVKM. This CDR3 has 14 amino acids. Trimming removed 6 bases from V and 6 bases from J; junction bases left unmatched: 9. In DNA, the CDR3 is TGTGCCAGCAGACGACAGGGGATTTCGGATGGCTACACCTTC. Protein: CASRRQGISDGYTF.

The chain uses TRBV2 and TRBJ2-5, with 7 bases aligning to TRBD2. Germline V gene sequence: CDR1 SNHLY, CDR2 FYNNEI. J gave up 2 bases and V 7 bases, and 4 bases lay outside the gene matches. This CDR3 has 13 residues. For the CDR3, the DNA is TGTGCCAGCAACGGAGCGGGGCAAGAGACCCAGTACTTC. It codes for CASNGAGQETQYF. Drawing the rest from reference TRBV2 and TRBJ2-5, the complete variable domain is EPEVTQTPSHQVTQMGQEVILRCVPISNHLYFYWYRQILGQKVEFLVSFYNNEISEKSEIFDDQFSVERPDGSNFTLKIRSTKLEDSAMYFCASNGAGQETQYFGPGTRLLVL.

The chain joins TRBV19 to TRBJ2-2; 8 nucleotides match TRBD2. CDR3 size: 20 residues. V dropped 1 base and J dropped 2; count of bases not matched to a gene: 15. Germline V gives CDR1 LNHDA, CDR2 SQIVND (reference sequence). The chain's CDR3 is CASSIVGPSGGRINTGELFF. The DNA for the CDR3 is TGTGCCAGTAGTATAGTGGGCCCCTCTGGCGGGAGGATTAACACCGGGGAGCTGTTTTTT.

In this sample, this clone turned up a few times. The rearrangement joins TRBV5-4 to TRBJ1-1; a weak D match, TRBD1 (6 bases). CDR3 length: 14 amino acids. The germline gives CDR1 SGHNT, CDR2 YYREEE (reference sequence). V shed 4 bases and J shed 2 bases, with 12 bases lying between them. CDR3 sequence: CASSGQLTNTEAFF. Written as DNA, the CDR3 is TGTGCCAGCAGCGGACAGCTAACAAACACTGAAGCTTTCTTT. Drawing the rest from reference TRBV5-4 and TRBJ1-1, the complete variable domain is ETGVTQSPTHLIKTRGQQVTLRCSSQSGHNTVSWYQQALGQGPQFIFQYYREEENGRGNFPPRFSGLQFPNYSSELNVNALELDDSALYLCASSGQLTNTEAFFGQGTRLTVV.